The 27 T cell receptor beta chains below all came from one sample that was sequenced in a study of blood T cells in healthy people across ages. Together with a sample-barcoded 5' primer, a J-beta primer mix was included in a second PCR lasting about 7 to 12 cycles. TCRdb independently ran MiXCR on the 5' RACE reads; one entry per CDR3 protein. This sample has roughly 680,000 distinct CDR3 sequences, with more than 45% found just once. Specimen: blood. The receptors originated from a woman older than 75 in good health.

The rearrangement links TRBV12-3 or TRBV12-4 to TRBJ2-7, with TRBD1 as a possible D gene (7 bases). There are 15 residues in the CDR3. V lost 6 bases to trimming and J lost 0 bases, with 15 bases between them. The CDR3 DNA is TGTGCCAGCAGCCTGACCCAGGGGGGCTCCTACGAGCAGTACTTC. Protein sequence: CASSLTQGGSYEQYF.

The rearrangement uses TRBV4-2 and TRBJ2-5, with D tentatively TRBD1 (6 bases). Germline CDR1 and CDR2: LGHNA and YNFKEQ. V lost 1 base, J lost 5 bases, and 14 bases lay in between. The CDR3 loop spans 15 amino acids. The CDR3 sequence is CASSQVLGQSETQYF. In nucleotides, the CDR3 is TGTGCCAGCAGCCAAGTCCTAGGACAGAGCGAGACCCAGTACTTC.

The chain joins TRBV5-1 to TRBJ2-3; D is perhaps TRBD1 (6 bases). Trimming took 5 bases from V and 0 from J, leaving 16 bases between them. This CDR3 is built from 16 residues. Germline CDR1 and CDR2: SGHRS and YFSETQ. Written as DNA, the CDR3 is TGCGCCAGCAGTTTAACCCCAGGGGACAGCACAGATACGCAGTATTTT. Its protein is CASSLTPGDSTDTQYF. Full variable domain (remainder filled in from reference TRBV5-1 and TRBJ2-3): KAGVTQTPRYLIKTRGQQVTLSCSPISGHRSVSWYQQTPGQGLQFLFEYFSETQRNKGNFPGRFSGRQFSNSRSEMNVSTLELGDSALYLCASSLTPGDSTDTQYFGPGTRLTVL.

CDR3 residues: CASSVLGGAPGGEQFF. The CDR3 nucleotides are TGTGCCAGCAGCGTCCTAGGGGGGGCCCCAGGAGGTGAGCAGTTCTTC. V usage is TRBV2 and J usage is TRBJ2-1, with D possibly matching TRBD2 (7 bases). Per the germline V gene, CDR1 is SNHLY and CDR2 is FYNNEI. With 6 bases removed from V and 9 bases from J, the gap between germline ends came to 24 bases. This CDR3 spans 16 amino acids.

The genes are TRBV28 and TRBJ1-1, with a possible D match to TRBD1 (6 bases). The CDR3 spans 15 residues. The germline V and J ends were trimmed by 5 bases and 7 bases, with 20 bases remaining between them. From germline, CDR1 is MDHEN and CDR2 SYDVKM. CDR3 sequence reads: CASSGGGGARGEAFF. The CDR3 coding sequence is TGTGCCAGCAGTGGGGGCGGGGGCGCGAGGGGTGAAGCTTTCTTT.

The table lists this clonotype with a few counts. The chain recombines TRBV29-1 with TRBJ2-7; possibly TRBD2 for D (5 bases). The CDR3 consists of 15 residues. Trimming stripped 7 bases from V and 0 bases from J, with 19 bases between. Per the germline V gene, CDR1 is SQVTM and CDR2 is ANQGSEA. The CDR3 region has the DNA TGCAGCGCTCGACTCCCTCGAGGGTTCTCCTACGAGCAGTACTTC. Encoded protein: CSARLPRGFSYEQYF.

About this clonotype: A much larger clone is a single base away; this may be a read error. CDR3 nucleotides: TGTGCCAGCAGCTCCGCCCTGACAGTTCCGAATTCACTCCTCCACTTT. Its protein product is CASSSALTVPNSLLHF. The genes are TRBV7-9 and TRBJ1-6; D may be TRBD1 (5 bases). CDR1 is SEHNR, CDR2 FQNEAQ, per germline (reference sequence). The CDR3 covers 16 residues.

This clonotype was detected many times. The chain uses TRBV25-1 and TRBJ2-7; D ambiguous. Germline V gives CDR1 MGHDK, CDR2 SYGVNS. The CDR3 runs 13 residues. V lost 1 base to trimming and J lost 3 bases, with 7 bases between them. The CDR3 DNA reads TGTGCCAGCAGTGAATCCGGCCTCTACGAGCAGTACTTC. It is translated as CASSESGLYEQYF.

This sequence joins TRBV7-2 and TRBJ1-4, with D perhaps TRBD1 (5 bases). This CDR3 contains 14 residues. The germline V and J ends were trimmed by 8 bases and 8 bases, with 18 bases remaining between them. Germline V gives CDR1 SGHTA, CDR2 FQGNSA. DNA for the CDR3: TGTGCCAGCTTGGAGGGATCTTGGGGGGAAAAACTGTTTTTT. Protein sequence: CASLEGSWGEKLFF.

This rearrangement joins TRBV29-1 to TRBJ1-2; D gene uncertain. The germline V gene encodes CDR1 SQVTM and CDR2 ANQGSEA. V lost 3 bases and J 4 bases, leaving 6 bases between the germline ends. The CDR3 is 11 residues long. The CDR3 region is CSVDKIYGYTF. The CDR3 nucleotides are TGCAGCGTTGATAAAATCTATGGCTACACCTTC.

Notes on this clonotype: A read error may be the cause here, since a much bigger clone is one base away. The CDR3 DNA reads as TGTGCCAGCGGATCTAGCGGGGACAATGAGCAGTACTTC. Its translation is CASGSSGDNEQYF. The rearrangement links TRBV11-2 to TRBJ2-7; 9 nucleotides match TRBD2. The trim removed 8 bases at V and 7 bases at J, leaving 9 bases unmatched. This CDR3 has 13 residues. Germline CDR1 SGHAT, CDR2 FQNNGV.

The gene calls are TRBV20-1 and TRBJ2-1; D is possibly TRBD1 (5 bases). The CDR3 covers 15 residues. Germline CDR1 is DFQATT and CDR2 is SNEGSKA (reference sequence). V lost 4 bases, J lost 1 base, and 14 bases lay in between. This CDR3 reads CSANPQRTSYNEQFF. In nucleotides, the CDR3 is TGCAGTGCTAACCCTCAGAGGACATCCTACAATGAGCAGTTCTTC.

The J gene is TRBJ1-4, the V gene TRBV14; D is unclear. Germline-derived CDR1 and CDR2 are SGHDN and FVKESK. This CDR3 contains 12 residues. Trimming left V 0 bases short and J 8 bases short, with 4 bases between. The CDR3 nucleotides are TGTGCCAGCAGCCAAGAACGCGAAAAACTGTTTTTT. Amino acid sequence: CASSQEREKLFF.

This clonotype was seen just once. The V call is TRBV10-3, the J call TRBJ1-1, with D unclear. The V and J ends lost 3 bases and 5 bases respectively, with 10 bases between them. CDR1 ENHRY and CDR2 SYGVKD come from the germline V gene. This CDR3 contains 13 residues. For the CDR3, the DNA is TGTGCCATCAGTGATCGTCCGGGGACTGAAGCTTTCTTT. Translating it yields CAISDRPGTEAFF.

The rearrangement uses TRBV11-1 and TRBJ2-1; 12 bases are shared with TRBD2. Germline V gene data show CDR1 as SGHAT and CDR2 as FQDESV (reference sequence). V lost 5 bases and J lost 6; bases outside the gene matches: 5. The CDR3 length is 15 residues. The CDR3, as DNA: TGTGCCAGCAGCGCTAGCGGGAGGGTTCGCAATGAGCAGTTCTTC. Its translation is CASSASGRVRNEQFF. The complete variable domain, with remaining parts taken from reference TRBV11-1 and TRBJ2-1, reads EAEVAQSPRYKITEKSQAVAFWCDPISGHATLYWYRQILGQGPELLVQFQDESVVDDSQLPKDRFSAERLKGVDSTLKIQPAELGDSAMYLCASSASGRVRNEQFFGPGTRLTVL.

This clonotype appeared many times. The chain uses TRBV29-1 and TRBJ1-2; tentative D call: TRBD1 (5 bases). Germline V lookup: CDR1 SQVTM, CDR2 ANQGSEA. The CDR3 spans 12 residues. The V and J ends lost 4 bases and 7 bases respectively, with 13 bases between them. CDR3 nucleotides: TGCAGCGTTGGGGGCAGGGTTGGTGGCTACACCTTC. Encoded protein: CSVGGRVGGYTF.

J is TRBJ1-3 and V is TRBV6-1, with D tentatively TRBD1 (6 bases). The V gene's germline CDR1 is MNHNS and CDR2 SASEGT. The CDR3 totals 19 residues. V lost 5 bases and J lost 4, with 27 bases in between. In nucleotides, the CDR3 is TGTGCCAGCAGTCCAGGACTCACAGGGAGGAAGATAACAGGAAACACCATATATTTT. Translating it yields CASSPGLTGRKITGNTIYF.

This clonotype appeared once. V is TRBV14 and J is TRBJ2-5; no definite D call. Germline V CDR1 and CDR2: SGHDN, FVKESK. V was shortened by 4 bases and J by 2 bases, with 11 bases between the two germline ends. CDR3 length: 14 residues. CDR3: CASSRNGLQETQYF. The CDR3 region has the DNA TGTGCCAGCAGCCGGAACGGCCTTCAAGAGACCCAGTACTTC.

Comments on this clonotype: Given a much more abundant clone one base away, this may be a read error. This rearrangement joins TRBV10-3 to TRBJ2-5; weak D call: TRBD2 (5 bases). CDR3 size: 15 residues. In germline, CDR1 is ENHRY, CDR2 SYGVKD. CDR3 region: CAISDRARLGETRYF. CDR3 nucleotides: TGTGCCATCAGTGACCGGGCCCGGTTGGGAGAGACCCGGTACTTC.

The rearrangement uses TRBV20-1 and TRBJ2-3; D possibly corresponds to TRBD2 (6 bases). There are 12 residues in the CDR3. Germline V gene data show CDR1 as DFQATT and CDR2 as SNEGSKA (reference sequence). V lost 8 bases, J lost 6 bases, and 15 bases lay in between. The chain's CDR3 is CSRWGSGDTQYF. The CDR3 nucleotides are TGCAGTCGATGGGGGAGCGGGGATACGCAGTATTTT.

In DNA, the CDR3 is TGCAGTGCCGAAAGGGACAGTAATCAGCCCCAGCATTTT. Its translation is CSAERDSNQPQHF. J is TRBJ1-5 and V is TRBV20-1, with 7 bases lining up with TRBD1. CDR1 DFQATT and CDR2 SNEGSKA come from the germline V gene (reference sequence). V lost 6 bases, J lost 4 bases, and 6 bases stayed unmatched. The CDR3 extends over 13 amino acids.

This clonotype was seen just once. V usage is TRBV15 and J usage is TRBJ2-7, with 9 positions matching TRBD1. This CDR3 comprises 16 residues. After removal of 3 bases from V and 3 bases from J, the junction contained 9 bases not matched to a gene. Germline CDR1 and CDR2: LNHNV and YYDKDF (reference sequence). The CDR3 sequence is CATSSLPGQGNYEQYF. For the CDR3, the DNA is TGTGCCACCAGCAGTCTTCCGGGACAGGGAAACTACGAGCAGTACTTC.

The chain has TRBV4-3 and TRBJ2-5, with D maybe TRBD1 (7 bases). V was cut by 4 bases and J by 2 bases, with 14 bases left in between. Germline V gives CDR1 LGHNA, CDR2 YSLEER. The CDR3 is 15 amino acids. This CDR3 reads CASSRAGGRQETQYF. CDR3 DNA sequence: TGCGCCAGCAGCCGAGCAGGGGGGAGGCAAGAGACCCAGTACTTC.

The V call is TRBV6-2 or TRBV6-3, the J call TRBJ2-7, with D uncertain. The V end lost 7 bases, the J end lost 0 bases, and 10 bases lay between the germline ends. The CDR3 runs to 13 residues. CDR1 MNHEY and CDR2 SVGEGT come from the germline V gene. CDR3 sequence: CASKAPTSYEQYF. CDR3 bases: TGTGCCAGCAAAGCACCTACCTCCTACGAGCAGTACTTC.

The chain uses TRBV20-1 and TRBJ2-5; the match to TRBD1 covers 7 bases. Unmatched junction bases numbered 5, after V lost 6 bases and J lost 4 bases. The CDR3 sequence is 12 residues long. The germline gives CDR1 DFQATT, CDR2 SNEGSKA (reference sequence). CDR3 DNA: TGCAGTGCGAGACGACAGGGAGAGACCCAGTACTTC. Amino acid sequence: CSARRQGETQYF.

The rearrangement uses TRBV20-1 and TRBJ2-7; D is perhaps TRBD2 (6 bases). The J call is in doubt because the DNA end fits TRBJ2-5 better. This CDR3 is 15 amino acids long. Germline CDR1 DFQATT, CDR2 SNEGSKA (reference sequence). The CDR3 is CSTIPRRVGGETQYF. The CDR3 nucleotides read TGCAGTACCATCCCTCGCCGGGTGGGGGGAGAGACCCAGTACTTC.

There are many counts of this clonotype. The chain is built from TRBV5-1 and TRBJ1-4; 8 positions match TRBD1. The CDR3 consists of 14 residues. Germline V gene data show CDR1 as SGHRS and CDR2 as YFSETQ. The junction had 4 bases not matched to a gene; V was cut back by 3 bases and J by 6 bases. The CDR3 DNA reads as TGCGCCAGCAGCTACCAGGGGGCCCATGAAAAACTGTTTTTT. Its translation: CASSYQGAHEKLFF.